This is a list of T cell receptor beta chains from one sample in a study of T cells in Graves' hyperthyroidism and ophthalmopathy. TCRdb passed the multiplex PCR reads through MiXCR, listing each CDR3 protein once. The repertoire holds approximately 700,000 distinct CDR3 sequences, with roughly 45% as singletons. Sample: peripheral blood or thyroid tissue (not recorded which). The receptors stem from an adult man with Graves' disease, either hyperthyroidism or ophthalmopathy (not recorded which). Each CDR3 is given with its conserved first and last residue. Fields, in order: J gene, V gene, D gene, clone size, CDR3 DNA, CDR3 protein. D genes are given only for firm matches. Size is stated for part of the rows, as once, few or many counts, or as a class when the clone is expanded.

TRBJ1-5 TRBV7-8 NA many TGTGCCAGCAGCTTAGGGAGGACGGGCAATCAGCCCCAGCATTTT CASSLGRTGNQPQHF
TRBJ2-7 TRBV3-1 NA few TGTGCCAGCAGCCAAGATCGGGGCACTTACTACGAGCAGTACTTC CASSQDRGTYYEQYF
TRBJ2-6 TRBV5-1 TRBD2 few TGCGCCAGCCGGACTAGCGGGGCTATAAACTCTGGGGCCAACGTCCTGACTTTC CASRTSGAINSGANVLTF
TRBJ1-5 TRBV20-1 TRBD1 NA TGCAGTGCCCTCGGACAGGGGAGACAGCCCCAGCATTTT CSALGQGRQPQHF
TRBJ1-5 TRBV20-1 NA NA TGCAGTGCTCGTACAGGGAATATCCGCAATCAGCCCCAGCATTTT CSARTGNIRNQPQHF
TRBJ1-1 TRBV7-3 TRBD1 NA TGTGCCAGCAGCTCCTGGGGCAAGGGGGCTGAGGGCACTGAAGCTTTCTTT CASSSWGKGAEGTEAFF
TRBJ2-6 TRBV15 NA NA TGTGCCACCAGCAAAGGACCTTTC CATSKGPF
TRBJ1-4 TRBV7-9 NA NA TGCGCCAGCAGCTTGGATCCCCAGGGTGGCGTTGAAAAACTGTTTTTT CASSLDPQGGVEKLFF
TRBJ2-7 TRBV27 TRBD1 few TGTGCCAGCAGTTTATTGGGACAGCAGGCCGAGCAGTACTTC CASSLLGQQAEQYF
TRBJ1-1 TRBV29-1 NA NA TGCAGCTTAGACCCCGGGTCGGACACTGAAGCTTTCTTT CSLDPGSDTEAFF
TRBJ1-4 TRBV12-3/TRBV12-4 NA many TGTGCCAGCAGCCGGGGGTCGGAACTGTTTTTT CASSRGSELFF
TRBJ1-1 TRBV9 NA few TGTGCCAGCAGTCAGGTCAACGTTCGCACTGAAGCTTTCTTT CASSQVNVRTEAFF
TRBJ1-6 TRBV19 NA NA TGTGCCAGTGGTACTCTGCCAGGGGTATCTAATTCACCCCTCCACTTT CASGTLPGVSNSPLHF
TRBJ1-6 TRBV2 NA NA TGTGCCAGCAGATTCTCCTATAATTCACCCCTCCACTTT CASRFSYNSPLHF
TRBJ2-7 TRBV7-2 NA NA TGTGCCAGCAGCTTTACGGGGGACGAGCAGTACTTC CASSFTGDEQYF
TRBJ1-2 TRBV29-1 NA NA NA CSVATGAGNTF
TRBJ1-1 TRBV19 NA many TGTGCCAGTAGTACCCCCAGGGCGGTGAACACTGAAGCTTTCTTT CASSTPRAVNTEAFF
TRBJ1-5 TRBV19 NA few TGTGCCAGTAGTCCTAGGGGACAAATAAGCAATCAGCCCCAGCATTTT CASSPRGQISNQPQHF
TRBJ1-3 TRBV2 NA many TGTGCCAGCAGTGAGACAGTCTCTGGAAACACCATATATTTT CASSETVSGNTIYF
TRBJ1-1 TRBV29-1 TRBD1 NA TGCAGCGTTGCCGAGACAGGGTCGGGCACTGAAGCTTTCTTT CSVAETGSGTEAFF
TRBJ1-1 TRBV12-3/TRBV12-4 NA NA TGTGCCAGCAGTCCCCAGGTCTTTGGCACTGAAGCTTTCTTT CASSPQVFGTEAFF
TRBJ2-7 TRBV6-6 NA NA TGTGCCATCAGTTACTCCCCGGGGCAGATCTTCTCCTACGAGCAGTACTTC CAISYSPGQIFSYEQYF
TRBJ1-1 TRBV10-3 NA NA TGTGCCACCAGGACGGACGGGAACACTGAAGCTTTCTTT CATRTDGNTEAFF
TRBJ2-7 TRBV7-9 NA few TGTGCCAGCAGCTACGGCCCTGAGTCGGGTCAGTACTTC CASSYGPESGQYF
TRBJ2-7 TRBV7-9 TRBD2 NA TGTGCCAGCGAACCGGGGCGGGGGAGCTCCTACGAGCAGTACTTC CASEPGRGSSYEQYF
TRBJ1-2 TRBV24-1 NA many TGTGCCACCAGTGATTTTTGGGGGGAGAACTACACCTTC CATSDFWGENYTF
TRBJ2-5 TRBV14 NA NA TGTGCCAGCAGCCATCTGAGCAGGGGCGAGACCCAGTACTTC CASSHLSRGETQYF